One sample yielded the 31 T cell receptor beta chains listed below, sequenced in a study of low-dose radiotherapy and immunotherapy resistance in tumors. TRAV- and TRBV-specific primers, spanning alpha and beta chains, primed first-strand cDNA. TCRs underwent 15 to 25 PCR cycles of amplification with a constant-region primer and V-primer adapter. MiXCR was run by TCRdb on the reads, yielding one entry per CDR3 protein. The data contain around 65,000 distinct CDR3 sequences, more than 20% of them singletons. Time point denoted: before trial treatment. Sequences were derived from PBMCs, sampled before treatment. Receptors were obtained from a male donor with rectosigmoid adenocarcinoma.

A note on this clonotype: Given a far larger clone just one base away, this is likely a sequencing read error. Here the CDR3 reads CASRDQGFAGEQYF. CDR3 nucleotides: TGTGCCAGCAGGGACCAGGGATTTGCAGGCGAGCAGTACTTC. The rearrangement joins TRBV28 to TRBJ2-3; the D gene is possibly TRBD1 (5 bases). TRBJ2-7 matches the DNA end more closely, so the J call is doubtful. CDR1 and CDR2 from the germline V gene are MDHEN and SYDVKM. The CDR3 totals 14 residues.

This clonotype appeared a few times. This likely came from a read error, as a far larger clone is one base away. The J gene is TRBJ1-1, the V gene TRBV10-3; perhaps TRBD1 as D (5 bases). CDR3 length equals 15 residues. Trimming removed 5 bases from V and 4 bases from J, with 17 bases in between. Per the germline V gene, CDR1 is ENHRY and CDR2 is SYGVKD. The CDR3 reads CAISTPRGGGTEAFF. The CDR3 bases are TGTGCCATCAGTACGCCTCGCGGGGGGGGCACTGAAGCTTTCTTT.

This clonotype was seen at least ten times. CDR3 residues: CAISGLAGGITDTQYF. In nucleotides, the CDR3 is TGTGCCATCAGTGGACTAGCGGGGGGGATCACAGATACGCAGTATTTT. V usage is TRBV10-3 and J usage is TRBJ2-3, with 14 bases lining up with TRBD2. The trim removed 4 bases at V and 2 bases at J, leaving 2 bases unmatched. There are 16 residues in the CDR3. Germline V lookup: CDR1 ENHRY, CDR2 SYGVKD.

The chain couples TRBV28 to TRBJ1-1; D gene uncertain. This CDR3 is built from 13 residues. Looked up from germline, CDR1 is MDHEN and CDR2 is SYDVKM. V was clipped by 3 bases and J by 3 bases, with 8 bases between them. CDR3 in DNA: TGTGCCAGCAGTTTTGGAGGGTACACTGAAGCTTTCTTT. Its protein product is CASSFGGYTEAFF.

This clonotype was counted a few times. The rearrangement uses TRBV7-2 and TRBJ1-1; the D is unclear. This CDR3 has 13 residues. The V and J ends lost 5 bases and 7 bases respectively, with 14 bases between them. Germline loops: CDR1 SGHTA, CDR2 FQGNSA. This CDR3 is CASSPDVLIEAFF. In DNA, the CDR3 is TGTGCCAGCAGCCCGGACGTACTAATTGAAGCTTTCTTT.

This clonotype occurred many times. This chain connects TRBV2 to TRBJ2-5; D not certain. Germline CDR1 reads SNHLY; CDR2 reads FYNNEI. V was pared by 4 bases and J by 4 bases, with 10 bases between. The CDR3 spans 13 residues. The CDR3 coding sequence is TGTGCCAGCAGTGTGGGGATGGGAGAGACCCAGTACTTC. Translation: CASSVGMGETQYF. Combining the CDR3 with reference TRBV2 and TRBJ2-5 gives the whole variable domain EPEVTQTPSHQVTQMGQEVILRCVPISNHLYFYWYRQILGQKVEFLVSFYNNEISEKSEIFDDQFSVERPDGSNFTLKIRSTKLEDSAMYFCASSVGMGETQYFGPGTRLLVL.

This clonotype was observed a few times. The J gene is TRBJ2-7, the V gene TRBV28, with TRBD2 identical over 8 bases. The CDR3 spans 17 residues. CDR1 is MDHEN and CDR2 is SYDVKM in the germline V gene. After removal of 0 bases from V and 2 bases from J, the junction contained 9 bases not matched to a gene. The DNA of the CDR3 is TGTGCCAGCAGTTTATGGGGCACCGGACTAGCCACCTACGAGCAGTACTTC. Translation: CASSLWGTGLATYEQYF.

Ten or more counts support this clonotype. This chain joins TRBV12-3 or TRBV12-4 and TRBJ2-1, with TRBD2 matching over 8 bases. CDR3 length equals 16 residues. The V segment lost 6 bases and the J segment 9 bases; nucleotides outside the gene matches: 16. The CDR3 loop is CASSRQELAGGGEQFF. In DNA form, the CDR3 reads TGTGCCAGCAGCCGACAGGAGCTCGCGGGGGGTGGTGAGCAGTTCTTC.

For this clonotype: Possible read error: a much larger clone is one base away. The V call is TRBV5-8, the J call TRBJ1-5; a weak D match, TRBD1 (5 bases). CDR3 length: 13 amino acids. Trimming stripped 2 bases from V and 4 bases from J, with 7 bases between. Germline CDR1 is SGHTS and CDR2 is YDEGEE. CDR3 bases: TGTGCCAGCAGCTTCGGGGGAAATCAGCCCCAGCATTTT. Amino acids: CASSFGGNQPQHF.

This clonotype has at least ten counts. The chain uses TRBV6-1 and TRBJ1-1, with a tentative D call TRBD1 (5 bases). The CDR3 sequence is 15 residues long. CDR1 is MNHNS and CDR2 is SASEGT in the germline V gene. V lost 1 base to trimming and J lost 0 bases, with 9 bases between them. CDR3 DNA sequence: TGTGCCAGCAGTGAAGTTCAGGGAATGAACACTGAAGCTTTCTTT. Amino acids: CASSEVQGMNTEAFF.

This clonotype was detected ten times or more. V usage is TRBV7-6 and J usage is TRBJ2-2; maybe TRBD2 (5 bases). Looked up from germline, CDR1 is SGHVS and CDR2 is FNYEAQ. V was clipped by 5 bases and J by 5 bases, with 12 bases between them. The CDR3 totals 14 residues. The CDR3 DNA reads TGTGCCAGCAGCGGCAGCGGAGTGACCGGGGAGCTGTTTTTT. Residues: CASSGSGVTGELFF.

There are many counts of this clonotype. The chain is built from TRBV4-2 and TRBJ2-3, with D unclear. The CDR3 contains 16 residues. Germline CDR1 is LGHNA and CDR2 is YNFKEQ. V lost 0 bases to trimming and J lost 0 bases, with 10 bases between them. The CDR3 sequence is CASSQELRYSTDTQYF. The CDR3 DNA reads TGTGCCAGCAGCCAAGAACTACGGTATAGCACAGATACGCAGTATTTT.

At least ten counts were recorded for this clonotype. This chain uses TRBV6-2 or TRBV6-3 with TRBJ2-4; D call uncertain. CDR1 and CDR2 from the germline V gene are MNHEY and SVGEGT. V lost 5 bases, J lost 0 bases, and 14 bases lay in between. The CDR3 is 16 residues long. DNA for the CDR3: TGTGCCAGCAGTGTGGGGTGGACCCTAGCCAAAAACATTCAGTACTTC. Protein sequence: CASSVGWTLAKNIQYF.

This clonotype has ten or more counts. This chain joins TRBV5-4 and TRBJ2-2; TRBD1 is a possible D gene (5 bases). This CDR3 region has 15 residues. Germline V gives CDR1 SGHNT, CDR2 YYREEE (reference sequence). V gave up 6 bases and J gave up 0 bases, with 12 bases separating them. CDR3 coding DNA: TGTGCCAGCACCCGGGCAGGGTCGAACACCGGGGAGCTGTTTTTT. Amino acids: CASTRAGSNTGELFF.

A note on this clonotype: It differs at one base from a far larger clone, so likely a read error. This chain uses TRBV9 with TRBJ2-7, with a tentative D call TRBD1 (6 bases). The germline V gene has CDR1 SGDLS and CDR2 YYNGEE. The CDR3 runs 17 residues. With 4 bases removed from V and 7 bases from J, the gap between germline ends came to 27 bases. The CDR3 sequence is CASSLPRQDWGYNEQYF. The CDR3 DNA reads TGTGCCAGCAGCCTACCTAGACAGGATTGGGGGTACAATGAGCAGTACTTC.

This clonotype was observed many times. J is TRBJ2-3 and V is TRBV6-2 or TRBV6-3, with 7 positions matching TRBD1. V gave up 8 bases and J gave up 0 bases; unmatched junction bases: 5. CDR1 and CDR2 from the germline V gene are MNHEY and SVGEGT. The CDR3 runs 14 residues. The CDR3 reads CASLTGPSTDTQYF. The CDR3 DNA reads TGTGCCAGCTTGACAGGGCCGAGCACAGATACGCAGTATTTT.

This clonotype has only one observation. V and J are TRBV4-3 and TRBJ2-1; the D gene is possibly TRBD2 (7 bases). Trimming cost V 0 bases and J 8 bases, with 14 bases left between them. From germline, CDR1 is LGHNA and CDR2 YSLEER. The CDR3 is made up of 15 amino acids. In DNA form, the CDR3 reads TGCGCCAGCAGCCAAGATTCCGGGGGGCTCGATGAGCAGTTCTTC. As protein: CASSQDSGGLDEQFF.

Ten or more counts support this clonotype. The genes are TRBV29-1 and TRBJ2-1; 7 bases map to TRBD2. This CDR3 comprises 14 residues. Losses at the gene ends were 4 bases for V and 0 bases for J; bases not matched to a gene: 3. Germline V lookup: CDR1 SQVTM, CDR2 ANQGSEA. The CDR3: CSVGGGSSYNEQFF. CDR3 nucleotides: TGCAGCGTTGGGGGGGGGAGCTCCTACAATGAGCAGTTCTTC.

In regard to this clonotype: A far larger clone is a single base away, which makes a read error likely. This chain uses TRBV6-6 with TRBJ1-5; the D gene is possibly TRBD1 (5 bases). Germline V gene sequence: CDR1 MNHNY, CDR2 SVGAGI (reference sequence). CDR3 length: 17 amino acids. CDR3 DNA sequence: TGTGCCAGCAGTTACGCCTCAGGGTTCCTTGGCAATCAGCCCCTGCATTTT. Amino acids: CASSYASGFLGNQPLHF.

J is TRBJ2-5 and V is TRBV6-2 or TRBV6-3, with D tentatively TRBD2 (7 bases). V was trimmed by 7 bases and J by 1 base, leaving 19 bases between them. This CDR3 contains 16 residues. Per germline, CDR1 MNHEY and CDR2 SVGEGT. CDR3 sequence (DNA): TGTGCCAGCAATGTGAGGGGGGGAGGGCCCCAAGAGACCCAGTACTTC. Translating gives CASNVRGGGPQETQYF.

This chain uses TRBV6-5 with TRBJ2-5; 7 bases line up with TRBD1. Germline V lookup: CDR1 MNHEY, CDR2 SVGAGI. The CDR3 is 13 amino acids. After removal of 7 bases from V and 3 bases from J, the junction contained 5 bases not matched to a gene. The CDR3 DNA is TGTGCCAGCACCAGACAGGGCGAAGAGACCCAGTACTTC. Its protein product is CASTRQGEETQYF.

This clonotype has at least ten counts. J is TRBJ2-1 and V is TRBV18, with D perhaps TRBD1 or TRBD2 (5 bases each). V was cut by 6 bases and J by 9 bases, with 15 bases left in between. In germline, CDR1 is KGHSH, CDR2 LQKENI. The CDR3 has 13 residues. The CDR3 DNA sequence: TGTGCCAGCTCCCCCGGGACCTTGGGTGAGCAGTTCTTC. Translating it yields CASSPGTLGEQFF.

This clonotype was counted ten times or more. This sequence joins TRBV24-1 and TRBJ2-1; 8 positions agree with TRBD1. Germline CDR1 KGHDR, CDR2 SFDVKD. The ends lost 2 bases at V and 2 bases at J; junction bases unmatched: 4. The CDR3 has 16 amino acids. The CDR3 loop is CATSDSGQGTYNEQFF. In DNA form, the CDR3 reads TGTGCCACCAGTGATTCTGGACAGGGAACCTACAATGAGCAGTTCTTC.

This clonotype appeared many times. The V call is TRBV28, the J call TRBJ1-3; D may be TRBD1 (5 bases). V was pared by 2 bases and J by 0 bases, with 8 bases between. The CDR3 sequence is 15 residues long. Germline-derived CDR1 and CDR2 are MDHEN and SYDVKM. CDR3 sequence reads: CASSLPGFSGNTIYF. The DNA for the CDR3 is TGTGCCAGCAGTTTACCAGGGTTCTCTGGAAACACCATATATTTT.

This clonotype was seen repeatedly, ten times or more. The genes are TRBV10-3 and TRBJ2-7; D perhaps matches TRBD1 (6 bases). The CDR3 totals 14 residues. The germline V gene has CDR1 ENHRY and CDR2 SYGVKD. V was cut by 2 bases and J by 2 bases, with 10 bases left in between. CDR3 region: CAISEADRTYEQYF. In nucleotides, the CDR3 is TGTGCCATCAGTGAGGCTGACAGGACCTACGAGCAGTACTTC.

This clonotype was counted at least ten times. CDR3 DNA: TGTGCCAGCAGCCAACAAGAGACCCAGTACTTC. It encodes CASSQQETQYF. The chain is built from TRBV7-9 and TRBJ2-5, with D hard to call. Trimming shortened V by 5 bases and J by 2 bases, and 3 bases separated the two germline ends. Germline V gene lookup returns CDR1 SEHNR and CDR2 FQNEAQ (reference sequence). This CDR3 is 11 amino acids long.

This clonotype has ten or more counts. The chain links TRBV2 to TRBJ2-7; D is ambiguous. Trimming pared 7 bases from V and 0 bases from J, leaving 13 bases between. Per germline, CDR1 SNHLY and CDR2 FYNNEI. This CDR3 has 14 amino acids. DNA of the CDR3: TGTGCCAGCACCGTTGGTCGGGTCTCCTACGAGCAGTACTTC. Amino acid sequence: CASTVGRVSYEQYF.

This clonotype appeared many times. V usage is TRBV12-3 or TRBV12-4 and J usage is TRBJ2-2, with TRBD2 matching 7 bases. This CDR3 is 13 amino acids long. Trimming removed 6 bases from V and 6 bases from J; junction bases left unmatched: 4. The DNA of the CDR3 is TGTGCCAGCAGACCCCTAGCGGCCGGGGAGCTGTTTTTT. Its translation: CASRPLAAGELFF.

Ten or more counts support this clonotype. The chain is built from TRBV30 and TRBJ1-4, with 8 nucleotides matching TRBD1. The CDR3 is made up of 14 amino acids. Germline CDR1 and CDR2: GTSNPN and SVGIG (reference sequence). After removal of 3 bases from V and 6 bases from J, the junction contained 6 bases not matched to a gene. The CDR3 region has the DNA TGTGCCTGGAGCGTACCGGGACAGGATGAAAAACTGTTTTTT. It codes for CAWSVPGQDEKLFF.

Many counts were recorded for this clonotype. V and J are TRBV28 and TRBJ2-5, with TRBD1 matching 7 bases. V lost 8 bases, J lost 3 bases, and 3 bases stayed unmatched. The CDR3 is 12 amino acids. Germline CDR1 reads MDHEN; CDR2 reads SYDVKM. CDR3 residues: CASGQAKETQYF. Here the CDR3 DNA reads TGTGCCAGCGGACAGGCCAAAGAGACCCAGTACTTC.

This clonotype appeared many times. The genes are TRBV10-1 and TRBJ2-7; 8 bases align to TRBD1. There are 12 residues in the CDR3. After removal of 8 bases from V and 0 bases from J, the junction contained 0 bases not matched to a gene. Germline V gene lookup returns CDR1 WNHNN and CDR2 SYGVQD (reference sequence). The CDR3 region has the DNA TGCGCCAGCGACAGGGGCTCCTACGAGCAGTACTTC. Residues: CASDRGSYEQYF.